This is a list of T cell receptor beta chains from one sample in a study of blood T cells in healthy people across ages. TCRdb recomputed calls from the 5' RACE reads with MiXCR, one row per CDR3 protein. The sample has around 990,000 distinct CDR3 sequences, about two fifths seen once. The material sequenced was blood. All receptors derive from a man aged 18 to 30 in good health. Both conserved end residues are part of each CDR3. The order of the fields is V gene, D gene, J gene, clone size, CDR3 DNA, CDR3 protein. A D gene is named only where the DNA matches it firmly. Size tells how often a clone was seen (once, few, many) or the class of an expanded clone, and some rows leave it out.

TRBV20-1	NA	TRBJ1-2	NA	TGCAGTGCCCCCGACACCGGACGCGACTATGGCTACACCTTC	CSAPDTGRDYGYTF
TRBV6-2/TRBV6-3	NA	TRBJ1-5	NA	TGTGCCAGCAGTTACCTAAGGGACCAGCCCCAGCATTTT	CASSYLRDQPQHF
TRBV29-1	TRBD1	TRBJ1-1	NA	TGCAGCGTTGTCAGGGGGCCGAACACTGAAGCTTTCTTT	CSVVRGPNTEAFF
TRBV29-1	TRBD1	TRBJ1-2	many	TGCAGCGTAAGGACAGGGTTGGGCTATGGCTACACCTTC	CSVRTGLGYGYTF
TRBV29-1	NA	TRBJ1-1	few	TGCAGCGTTTCGGACAGCACTGAAGCTTTCTTT	CSVSDSTEAFF
TRBV20-1	TRBD2	TRBJ2-2	NA	TGCAGTGCTGGACTAGCGGGGGCCGACACCGGGGAGCTGTTTTTT	CSAGLAGADTGELFF
TRBV13	NA	TRBJ1-2	few	TGTGCCAGCACCCCACGGAAAAAGACAGGAAACTATGGCTACACCTTC	CASTPRKKTGNYGYTF
TRBV4-1	TRBD2	TRBJ2-1	NA	TGCGCCAGCAGCCAAGTAATAGCGGGGGGGAGTTACAATGAGCAGTTCTTC	CASSQVIAGGSYNEQFF
TRBV7-9	TRBD2	TRBJ2-7	NA	TGTGCCAGCAGCCCCGGGACTAGCGGGATTGAGCAGTACTTC	CASSPGTSGIEQYF
TRBV3-1	NA	TRBJ2-1	few	TGTGCCAGCAGCTCCCGTGGGGCCCGCTCCTACAATGAGCAGTTCTTC	CASSSRGARSYNEQFF
TRBV12-3/TRBV12-4	TRBD1	TRBJ2-6	few	TGTGCCAGCAGTTTTAGGGGGCGCCCCAACGTCCTGACTTTC	CASSFRGRPNVLTF
TRBV4-2	NA	TRBJ1-1	few	TGTGCCAGCAGCCAAGATAGAGGGGGGGGGAGAACTGAAGCTTTCTTT	CASSQDRGGGRTEAFF
TRBV12-5	NA	TRBJ1-1	few	TGTGCTAGTGGTCCCGTCGCTTTCTTT	CASGPVAFF
TRBV4-2	NA	TRBJ2-3	NA	TGTGCCAGCAGCCAAAACCCTTCTAGCACTGATACGCAGTATTTT	CASSQNPSSTDTQYF
TRBV6-2/TRBV6-3	TRBD2	TRBJ2-1	NA	TGTGCCAGCAAAAGACTAGCGGGGACCAACAATGAGCAGTTCTTC	CASKRLAGTNNEQFF
TRBV6-6	NA	TRBJ1-1	NA	TGTGCCAGCAGTCAGTTCCGGGACAAGAACACTGAAGCTTTCTTT	CASSQFRDKNTEAFF
TRBV10-3	NA	TRBJ1-2	NA	TGTGGAACACAGGGACGGAACTATGGCTACACCTTC	CGTQGRNYGYTF
TRBV14	TRBD1	TRBJ2-7	once	TGTGCCAGCAGCCAAGGTACAGGGGTCTACAATGAGCAGTACTTC	CASSQGTGVYNEQYF
TRBV12-3/TRBV12-4	NA	TRBJ2-1	NA	TGTGCCAGCAGTTTGGGGCCAGGGGATTTAGATGAGCAGTTCTTC	CASSLGPGDLDEQFF
TRBV7-2	TRBD1	TRBJ2-1	NA	TGTGCCAGCAGAGATCGACAGGGTTACAATGAGCAGTTCTTC	CASRDRQGYNEQFF
TRBV27	TRBD2	TRBJ2-1	few	TGTGCCAGCAGTTTATCATCGGGAGGGGGCTCCTACAATGAGCAGTTCTTC	CASSLSSGGGSYNEQFF
TRBV29-1	TRBD2	TRBJ2-1	few	TGCAGCGTCCTTGGGACTAGCTCCTACAATGAGCAGTTCTTC	CSVLGTSSYNEQFF
TRBV5-1	NA	TRBJ2-5	many	TGTGCCAGCAGCTTAACGGGGGCGCAAGAGACCCAGTACTTC	CASSLTGAQETQYF
TRBV12-3/TRBV12-4	NA	TRBJ2-3	NA	TGTGCCAGCAGTCGTGGCCCGGGAGGCACAGATACGCAGTATTTT	CASSRGPGGTDTQYF
TRBV4-1	NA	TRBJ1-6	few	TGCGCCAGCAGCCAAGATCTGGGTTCGGGTAATTCACCCCTCCACTTT	CASSQDLGSGNSPLHF
TRBV7-6	NA	TRBJ2-6	few	TGTGCCAGCAGCTCCCGCTCTGGGGCCAACGTCCTGACTTTC	CASSSRSGANVLTF
TRBV12-5	NA	TRBJ2-5	once	TGTGCTAGTGACGACGCGGGGACTTACAATGAGCAGTACTTC	CASDDAGTYNEQYF
TRBV27	NA	TRBJ2-3	NA	TGTGCCAGCAGTTGGAGACCGACTACTGTTTCGGATACGCAGTATTTT	CASSWRPTTVSDTQYF
TRBV20-1	NA	TRBJ1-5	NA	TGCAGTGCCACGGACGGTTTTTATCAGCCCCAGCATTTT	CSATDGFYQPQHF
TRBV7-8	NA	TRBJ1-1	NA	TGTGCCAGCAGCCCAGGGTCGAGGAACACTGAAGCTTTCTTT	CASSPGSRNTEAFF
TRBV12-3/TRBV12-4	TRBD2	TRBJ2-3	few	TGTGCCGGCAGTTTACGGGGCGGGGGGAGAGATACGCAGTATTTT	CAGSLRGGGRDTQYF
TRBV6-2/TRBV6-3	TRBD2	TRBJ2-3	few	TGTGCCAGCAGAGGAATAGCGGGGAAACCTAGCACGGATACGCAGTATTTT	CASRGIAGKPSTDTQYF
TRBV7-2	NA	TRBJ1-5	few	TGTGCCAGCAGATCCCTCGGGCCAGGGCAGCCCCAGCATTTT	CASRSLGPGQPQHF
TRBV28	NA	TRBJ1-5	NA	TGTGCCAGCAGTTCGAGGGGCGGTAGTCAGCCCCAGCATTTT	CASSSRGGSQPQHF
TRBV4-2	NA	TRBJ2-1	many	TGTGCCAGCAGCTCCGGGACTCCGCCCTTGCATGAGCAGTTCTTC	CASSSGTPPLHEQFF
TRBV6-5	TRBD1	TRBJ1-2	few	TGTGCCAGCAGTTACCAGGGGGGAGTCTATGGCTACACCTTC	CASSYQGGVYGYTF
TRBV28	NA	TRBJ2-3	few	TGTGCCAGCAGTCTATCTGGGATATATACGCAGTATTTT	CASSLSGIYTQYF
TRBV21-1	NA	TRBJ1-5	NA	TGTGCCAGCAGCAAAGAGTCGGGACAGGGAGACCAGCCCCAGCATTTT	CASSKESGQGDQPQHF
TRBV7-2	NA	TRBJ2-2	NA	TGTGCCACCAGTTTTGGATCGAACACCGGGGAGCTGTTTTTT	CATSFGSNTGELFF
TRBV12-3/TRBV12-4	NA	TRBJ1-1	once	TGTGCCAGCCAGCAGGGCCCCATGAACACTGAAGCTTTCTTT	CASQQGPMNTEAFF
TRBV4-1	NA	TRBJ2-2	once	TGCGCCAGCAGCCAACCCGACGGGAACACCGGGGAGCTGTTTTTT	CASSQPDGNTGELFF
TRBV10-3	NA	TRBJ1-2	NA	TGTGCCATCAGTGAGGGGAGGGCTGGTGGCTACACCTTC	CAISEGRAGGYTF
TRBV5-1	NA	TRBJ1-2	few	TGCGCCAGCAGCTTAGAAGCAGGGGCGGATGGCTACACCTTC	CASSLEAGADGYTF
TRBV20-1	TRBD1	TRBJ2-1	NA	TGCAGTGCAGGGGGACAGGTTAGCGAGCAGTTCTTC	CSAGGQVSEQFF
TRBV20-1	TRBD2	TRBJ2-3	many	TGCAGTGCTAGAGTCAATAACCGGGGGGGTTACACAGATACGCAGTATTTT	CSARVNNRGGYTDTQYF
TRBV4-3	NA	TRBJ2-4	NA	TGCGCCAGCAGCCACCTTGGCGCAGGGGTTGACAAAAACATTCAGTACTTC	CASSHLGAGVDKNIQYF
TRBV29-1	TRBD1	TRBJ2-1	NA	TGCAGCGTTGTGGGGGTGAGGGGGCGCGAATACAATGAGCAGTTCTTC	CSVVGVRGREYNEQFF
TRBV24-1	NA	TRBJ2-1	NA	TGTGCCACCAGTCGGGACAAGGTGGAGCAGTTCTTC	CATSRDKVEQFF
TRBV6-1	NA	TRBJ1-2	few	TGTGCCAGCAGGGGCAGGATTAACTATGGCTACACCTTC	CASRGRINYGYTF
TRBV29-1	NA	TRBJ1-5	NA	TGCAGCGTTGCACAGCAAAGCAATCAGCCCCAGCATTTT	CSVAQQSNQPQHF
TRBV13	NA	TRBJ1-1	NA	TGTGCCAGCAGCCCCCGTTTCGCCCGGGAAGCTTTCTTT	CASSPRFAREAFF
TRBV4-1	TRBD1	TRBJ1-4	NA	TGCGCCAGCAGCCAACGGACAGGGGGCACAACTAATGAAAAACTGTTTTTT	CASSQRTGGTTNEKLFF